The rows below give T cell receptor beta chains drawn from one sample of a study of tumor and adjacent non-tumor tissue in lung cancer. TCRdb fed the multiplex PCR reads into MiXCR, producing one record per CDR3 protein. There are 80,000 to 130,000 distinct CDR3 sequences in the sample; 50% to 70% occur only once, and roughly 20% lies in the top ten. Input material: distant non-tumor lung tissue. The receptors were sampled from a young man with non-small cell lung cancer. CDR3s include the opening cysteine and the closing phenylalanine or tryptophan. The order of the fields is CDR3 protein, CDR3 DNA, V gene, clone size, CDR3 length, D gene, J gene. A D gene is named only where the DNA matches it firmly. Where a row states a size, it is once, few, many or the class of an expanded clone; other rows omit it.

CASRWGASSYEQYF	TGTGCCAGCAGATGGGGAGCGAGCTCCTACGAGCAGTACTTC	TRBV6-5	NA	14	NA	TRBJ2-7
CNVEEVEGRSYEQYF	TGCAACGTTGAAGAAGTCGAAGGTCGCTCCTACGAGCAGTACTTC	TRBV29-1	NA	15	NA	TRBJ2-7
CASRTSGRYDEQFF	TGTGCCAGCAGGACTAGCGGGAGATACGATGAGCAGTTCTTC	TRBV2	NA	14	TRBD2	TRBJ2-1
CAISLIGGAGELFF	TGTGCCATCAGCTTGATAGGGGGCGCCGGGGAGCTGTTTTTT	TRBV11-2	NA	14	TRBD1	TRBJ2-2
CASSTQGMGNQPQHF	TGTGCCAGCAGCACACAGGGGATGGGCAATCAGCCCCAGCATTTT	TRBV6-1	many	15	TRBD1	TRBJ1-5
CASSPRGQTSYGEGEKPLF	TGTGCCAGCAGCCCCCGAGGGCAGACCAGTTACGGGGAAGGGGAAAAACCGCTTTTT	TRBV4-2	NA	19	NA	TRBJ1-4
CASSLDGGGLKDTQYF	TGTGCCAGCAGCTTGGACGGCGGGGGGCTTAAGGATACGCAGTATTTT	TRBV5-6	many	16	TRBD2	TRBJ2-3
CASSLAGGSTSGALWGEETKYF	TGTGCCAGCAGCTTAGCGGGGGGATCGACTAGCGGAGCGTTGTGGGGAGAGGAGACCAAGTACTTC	TRBV11-2	NA	22	TRBD2	TRBJ2-5
CSAPGLAGGFRGTDMQYF	TGCAGTGCCCCAGGACTAGCGGGAGGGTTTAGGGGCACAGATATGCAATATTTT	TRBV20-1	NA	18	TRBD2	TRBJ2-3
CNARDQGNSGYTF	TGCAATGCTAGAGACCAGGGCAATTCTGGCTACACCTTC	TRBV20-1	NA	13	NA	TRBJ1-2
CSVAFGTGGSNERFF	NA	TRBV29-1	NA	15	NA	TRBJ2-1
CASSIQGAAYNEQFF	TGTGCCAGCAGCATCCAGGGGGCGGCCTACAATGAGCAGTTCTTC	TRBV5-6	many	15	TRBD1	TRBJ2-1
CASSDRCPYGYTF	TGTGCCAGCAGCGATCGATGCCCCTATGGCTACACCTTC	TRBV11-3	NA	13	NA	TRBJ1-2
CPSSPTPGNEQSF	TGTCCCAGCAGCCCCACACCCGGCAATGAGCAGTCCTTC	TRBV11-3	few	13	NA	TRBJ2-1
CASSQGQVYNEEFF	TGTGCCAGCAGCCAAGGTCAAGTCTACAATGAGGAGTTCTTC	TRBV4-2	NA	14	NA	TRBJ2-1
CSVRRGQGYEQYF	TGCAGCGTCCGTAGGGGACAGGGTTACGAGCAGTACTTC	TRBV29-1	few	13	TRBD1	TRBJ2-7
CNIPARPRGHEQFF	TGCAACATTCCAGCCCGGCCGAGGGGCCATGAGCAGTTCTTC	TRBV29-1	NA	14	NA	TRBJ2-1